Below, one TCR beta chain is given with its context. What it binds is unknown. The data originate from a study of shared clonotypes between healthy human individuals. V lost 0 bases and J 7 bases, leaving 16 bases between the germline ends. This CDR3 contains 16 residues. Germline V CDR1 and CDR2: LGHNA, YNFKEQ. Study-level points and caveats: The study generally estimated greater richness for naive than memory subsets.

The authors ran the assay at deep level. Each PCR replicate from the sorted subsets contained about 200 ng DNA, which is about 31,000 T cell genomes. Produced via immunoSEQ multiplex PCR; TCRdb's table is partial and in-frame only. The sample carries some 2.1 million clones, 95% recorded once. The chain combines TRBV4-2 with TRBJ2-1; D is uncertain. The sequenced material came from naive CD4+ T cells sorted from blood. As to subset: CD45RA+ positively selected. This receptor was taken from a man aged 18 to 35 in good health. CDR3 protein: CASSQEGGPPGNEQFF. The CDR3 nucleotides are TGTGCCAGCAGCCAAGAGGGCGGACCACCAGGAAATGAGCAGTTCTTC.